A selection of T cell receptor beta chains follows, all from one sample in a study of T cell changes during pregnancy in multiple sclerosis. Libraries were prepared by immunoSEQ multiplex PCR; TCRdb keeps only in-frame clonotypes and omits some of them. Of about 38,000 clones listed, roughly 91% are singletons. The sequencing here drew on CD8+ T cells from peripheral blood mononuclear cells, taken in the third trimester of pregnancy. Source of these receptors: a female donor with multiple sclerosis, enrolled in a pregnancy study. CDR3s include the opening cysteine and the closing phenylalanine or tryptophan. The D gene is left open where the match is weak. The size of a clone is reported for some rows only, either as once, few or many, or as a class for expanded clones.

CDR3aa: CASLSQGAAYEQYF
CDR3nt: TGTGCCAGCCTTAGTCAGGGGGCAGCCTACGAGCAGTACTTC
j_gene: TRBJ2-7
len: 14
v_gene: TRBV10-3
abundance: NA
d_gene: TRBD1

CDR3aa: CASRAAGYTF
CDR3nt: TGTGCCAGCAGGGCGGCCGGCTACACCTTC
j_gene: TRBJ1-2
len: 10
v_gene: TRBV6-1
abundance: NA
d_gene: NA

CDR3aa: CASVPTGTAYTEAFF
CDR3nt: TGTGCCAGCGTACCTACCGGGACAGCATACACTGAAGCTTTCTTT
j_gene: TRBJ1-1
len: 15
v_gene: TRBV9
abundance: NA
d_gene: TRBD1

CDR3aa: CASSPHGGGYGYTF
CDR3nt: TGCGCCAGCAGCCCCCATGGAGGAGGCTATGGCTACACCTTC
j_gene: TRBJ1-2
len: 14
v_gene: TRBV4-3
abundance: NA
d_gene: NA

CDR3aa: CASSPWAAGEQFF
CDR3nt: TGTGCCAGCAGCCCCTGGGCGGCGGGCGAGCAGTTCTTC
j_gene: TRBJ2-1
len: 13
v_gene: TRBV7-9
abundance: once
d_gene: NA

CDR3aa: CASSLGGQWSTNYGYTF
CDR3nt: TGTGCCAGCAGCCTAGGGGGACAGTGGTCGACTAACTATGGCTACACCTTC
j_gene: TRBJ1-2
len: 17
v_gene: TRBV11-3
abundance: NA
d_gene: TRBD1

CDR3aa: CASNRQRRNTEAFF
CDR3nt: TGTGCCAGCAACCGACAGAGGCGGAACACTGAAGCTTTCTTT
j_gene: TRBJ1-1
len: 14
v_gene: TRBV6-4
abundance: NA
d_gene: NA

CDR3aa: CASSLAEGTYEQYF
CDR3nt: TGTGCCAGCAGCTTGGCCGAGGGTACCTACGAGCAGTACTTC
j_gene: TRBJ2-7
len: 14
v_gene: TRBV5-4
abundance: NA
d_gene: NA

CDR3aa: CASSLAGGWVTEAFF
CDR3nt: TGTGCCAGCAGCCTGGCAGGGGGCTGGGTCACTGAAGCTTTCTTT
j_gene: TRBJ1-1
len: 15
v_gene: TRBV5-6
abundance: NA
d_gene: TRBD1

CDR3aa: CASSLGPTGNPYEQYF
CDR3nt: TGTGCCAGCAGCCTTGGCCCGACAGGGAACCCCTACGAGCAGTACTTC
j_gene: TRBJ2-7
len: 16
v_gene: TRBV5-4
abundance: NA
d_gene: TRBD1

CDR3aa: CSVEVAGGYGYTF
CDR3nt: TGCAGCGTTGAAGTTGCCGGGGGGTATGGCTACACCTTC
j_gene: TRBJ1-2
len: 13
v_gene: TRBV29-1
abundance: once
d_gene: NA

CDR3aa: CASSESQDGYTF
CDR3nt: TGTGCCAGCAGTGAGTCCCAGGATGGCTACACCTTC
j_gene: TRBJ1-2
len: 12
v_gene: TRBV2
abundance: NA
d_gene: NA

CDR3aa: CASSTSRVGNQPQHF
CDR3nt: TGTGCCAGCAGTACCTCCAGGGTGGGAAATCAGCCCCAGCATTTT
j_gene: TRBJ1-5
len: 15
v_gene: TRBV6-5
abundance: NA
d_gene: NA

CDR3aa: CASSLVGGSRSGANVLTF
CDR3nt: TGTGCCAGCAGCTTGGTGGGGGGTTCCCGCTCTGGGGCCAACGTCCTGACTTTC
j_gene: TRBJ2-6
len: 18
v_gene: TRBV5-6
abundance: NA
d_gene: NA

CDR3aa: CASSQGGDRVNTEAFF
CDR3nt: TGCGCCAGCAGCCAAGGTGGCGACAGGGTGAACACTGAAGCTTTCTTT
j_gene: TRBJ1-1
len: 16
v_gene: TRBV4-3
abundance: NA
d_gene: TRBD1

CDR3aa: CASSLVGADDGTEAFF
CDR3nt: TGTGCCAGCAGCTTAGTGGGGGCGGATGATGGCACTGAAGCTTTCTTT
j_gene: TRBJ1-1
len: 16
v_gene: TRBV13
abundance: NA
d_gene: NA

CDR3aa: CASSPLGATNSPLHF
CDR3nt: TGTGCCAGCAGCCCTCTTGGGGCCACAAATTCACCCCTCCACTTT
j_gene: TRBJ1-6
len: 15
v_gene: TRBV7-6
abundance: NA
d_gene: NA

CDR3aa: CASSQGLSSEQFF
CDR3nt: TGCGCCAGCAGCCAAGGACTTTCGAGTGAGCAGTTCTTC
j_gene: TRBJ2-1
len: 13
v_gene: TRBV4-1
abundance: once
d_gene: NA

CDR3aa: CASSQVSGGANEQFF
CDR3nt: TGCGCCAGCAGCCAAGTTAGCGGGGGGGCCAATGAGCAGTTCTTC
j_gene: TRBJ2-1
len: 15
v_gene: TRBV4-3
abundance: NA
d_gene: TRBD2

CDR3aa: CSVDRQGSNSPLHF
CDR3nt: TGCAGCGTGGATAGACAGGGTTCTAATTCACCCCTCCACTTT
j_gene: TRBJ1-6
len: 14
v_gene: TRBV29-1
abundance: few
d_gene: TRBD1

CDR3aa: CASSSGYVGNTIYF
CDR3nt: TGTGCCAGCAGCTCAGGGTATGTCGGAAACACCATATATTTT
j_gene: TRBJ1-3
len: 14
v_gene: TRBV25-1
abundance: NA
d_gene: NA

CDR3aa: CASSFLLGEGSANGYTF
CDR3nt: TGTGCCAGCAGCTTCCTTCTGGGTGAGGGATCGGCTAATGGCTACACCTTC
j_gene: TRBJ1-2
len: 17
v_gene: TRBV5-5
abundance: NA
d_gene: NA

CDR3aa: CASSGTSGISYEQYF
CDR3nt: TGTGCCAGCAGTGGAACTAGCGGTATCTCCTACGAGCAGTACTTC
j_gene: TRBJ2-7
len: 15
v_gene: TRBV2
abundance: NA
d_gene: TRBD2

CDR3aa: CATLGVAGALAYEQYF
CDR3nt: TGTGCCACCCTTGGGGTAGCGGGGGCCCTCGCCTACGAGCAGTACTTC
j_gene: TRBJ2-7
len: 16
v_gene: TRBV10-3
abundance: NA
d_gene: TRBD2

CDR3aa: CSGGTGDFGEAFF
CDR3nt: TGCAGCGGGGGGACAGGGGACTTTGGTGAAGCTTTCTTT
j_gene: TRBJ1-1
len: 13
v_gene: TRBV29-1
abundance: NA
d_gene: TRBD1

CDR3aa: CASSLTVAGGPGTDTQYF
CDR3nt: TGTGCCAGCAGCTTAACGGTAGCGGGGGGGCCCGGCACAGATACGCAGTATTTT
j_gene: TRBJ2-3
len: 18
v_gene: TRBV28
abundance: NA
d_gene: TRBD2

CDR3aa: CASSIGGGPQETQYF
CDR3nt: TGTGCCAGCAGTATAGGGGGGGGGCCCCAAGAGACCCAGTACTTC
j_gene: TRBJ2-5
len: 15
v_gene: TRBV6-5
abundance: NA
d_gene: NA

CDR3aa: CASSLGQGSGDTQYF
CDR3nt: TGTGCCAGCAGCTTAGGGCAGGGTTCAGGGGATACGCAGTATTTT
j_gene: TRBJ2-3
len: 15
v_gene: TRBV7-2
abundance: NA
d_gene: NA

CDR3aa: CASSPPGTSGSPHEQFF
CDR3nt: TGTGCCAGCTCACCACCGGGGACTAGCGGTTCCCCCCATGAGCAGTTCTTC
j_gene: TRBJ2-1
len: 17
v_gene: TRBV18
abundance: NA
d_gene: TRBD2

CDR3aa: CASSVQVWTEAFF
CDR3nt: TGTGCCAGCAGCGTACAGGTTTGGACTGAAGCTTTCTTT
j_gene: TRBJ1-1
len: 13
v_gene: TRBV7-8
abundance: once
d_gene: NA

CDR3aa: CASRGGTGLGDTQYF
CDR3nt: TGTGCCAGCAGAGGGGGGACAGGGTTGGGAGATACGCAGTATTTT
j_gene: TRBJ2-3
len: 15
v_gene: TRBV2
abundance: NA
d_gene: TRBD1

CDR3aa: CASSARGQEEKLFF
CDR3nt: TGCGCCAGCAGCGCTAGGGGGCAGGAGGAAAAACTGTTTTTT
j_gene: TRBJ1-4
len: 14
v_gene: TRBV5-1
abundance: NA
d_gene: TRBD1

CDR3aa: CASSLEAGGPRETQYF
CDR3nt: TGTGCCAGCAGCTTGGAGGCGGGGGGGCCTAGGGAGACCCAGTACTTC
j_gene: TRBJ2-5
len: 16
v_gene: TRBV5-6
abundance: NA
d_gene: TRBD2

CDR3aa: CSVNSGGAAEIQYF
CDR3nt: TGCAGCGTGAATAGCGGGGGGGCCGCAGAGATCCAGTACTTC
j_gene: TRBJ2-5
len: 14
v_gene: TRBV29-1
abundance: NA
d_gene: TRBD2

CDR3aa: CASSWARGNEQFF
CDR3nt: TGTGCCAGCAGCTGGGCCAGGGGGAATGAGCAGTTCTTC
j_gene: TRBJ2-1
len: 13
v_gene: TRBV5-4
abundance: NA
d_gene: TRBD1

CDR3aa: CASSLTAQGTVSEAFF
CDR3nt: TGTGCCAGCAGTTTAACCGCACAGGGAACCGTCTCTGAAGCTTTCTTT
j_gene: TRBJ1-1
len: 16
v_gene: TRBV27
abundance: NA
d_gene: NA

CDR3aa: CASNPGTSVNSYNEQFF
CDR3nt: TGTGCCAGCAACCCCGGGACTAGCGTAAACTCCTACAATGAGCAGTTCTTC
j_gene: TRBJ2-1
len: 17
v_gene: TRBV7-9
abundance: NA
d_gene: TRBD2

CDR3aa: CAWRDRGNYGYTF
CDR3nt: TGTGCCTGGAGGGACAGGGGAAACTATGGCTACACCTTC
j_gene: TRBJ1-2
len: 13
v_gene: TRBV30
abundance: once
d_gene: TRBD1

CDR3aa: CASSQALADSYNEQFF
CDR3nt: TGCGCCAGCAGCCAAGCACTAGCGGACTCCTACAATGAGCAGTTCTTC
j_gene: TRBJ2-1
len: 16
v_gene: TRBV4-1
abundance: NA
d_gene: TRBD2

CDR3aa: CASSYSDSDYGYTF
CDR3nt: TGTGCCAGCAGTTACTCCGACAGTGACTATGGCTACACCTTC
j_gene: TRBJ1-2
len: 14
v_gene: TRBV6-5
abundance: once
d_gene: NA

CDR3aa: CASSEFVLATVNTEAFF
CDR3nt: TGTGCCAGCAGTGAGTTCGTTCTGGCGACAGTGAACACTGAAGCTTTCTTT
j_gene: TRBJ1-1
len: 17
v_gene: TRBV6-1
abundance: NA
d_gene: NA

CDR3aa: CASSLVSRPQFF
CDR3nt: TGTGCCAGCAGCTTAGTGTCTAGGCCGCAGTTCTTC
j_gene: TRBJ2-1
len: 12
v_gene: TRBV7-8
abundance: NA
d_gene: NA

CDR3aa: CASSLGSGGREQFF
CDR3nt: TGTGCCAGCAGTTTGGGTAGCGGGGGACGCGAGCAGTTCTTC
j_gene: TRBJ2-1
len: 14
v_gene: TRBV27
abundance: NA
d_gene: TRBD2

CDR3aa: CASSSGQILWGYTF
CDR3nt: TGTGCCAGCAGTTCTGGACAGATCCTCTGGGGCTACACCTTC
j_gene: TRBJ1-2
len: 14
v_gene: TRBV5-6
abundance: NA
d_gene: NA

CDR3aa: CASSALLYRDRVGYTF
CDR3nt: TGTGCCAGCAGCGCACTCCTATACCGGGACAGGGTCGGCTACACCTTC
j_gene: TRBJ1-2
len: 16
v_gene: TRBV9
abundance: NA
d_gene: TRBD1

CDR3aa: CASSTSGAGETQYF
CDR3nt: TGTGCCAGTAGTACTAGCGGGGCCGGGGAGACCCAGTACTTC
j_gene: TRBJ2-5
len: 14
v_gene: TRBV19
abundance: NA
d_gene: TRBD2

CDR3aa: CAWSAYLAGLADTQYF
CDR3nt: TGTGCCTGGAGTGCCTACCTAGCGGGGCTCGCAGATACGCAGTATTTT
j_gene: TRBJ2-3
len: 16
v_gene: TRBV30
abundance: NA
d_gene: TRBD2

CDR3aa: CASSQQTVAEAFF
CDR3nt: TGTGCCAGCAGCCAACAGACAGTGGCTGAAGCTTTCTTT
j_gene: TRBJ1-1
len: 13
v_gene: TRBV6-5
abundance: NA
d_gene: NA

CDR3aa: CATKGTEAYEQYF
CDR3nt: TGTGCCACCAAAGGGACTGAGGCCTACGAGCAGTACTTC
j_gene: TRBJ2-7
len: 13
v_gene: TRBV6-1
abundance: NA
d_gene: NA

CDR3aa: CASSFTGETEAFF
CDR3nt: TGTGCCAGCAGCTTCACAGGGGAAACTGAAGCTTTCTTT
j_gene: TRBJ1-1
len: 13
v_gene: TRBV5-4
abundance: NA
d_gene: TRBD1

CDR3aa: CAWSYGGLQETQYF
CDR3nt: TGTGCCTGGAGCTACGGGGGACTACAAGAGACCCAGTACTTC
j_gene: TRBJ2-5
len: 14
v_gene: TRBV30
abundance: NA
d_gene: TRBD2

CDR3aa: CASSFGGTETQYF
CDR3nt: TGTGCCAGCAGCTTCGGGGGAACCGAGACCCAGTACTTC
j_gene: TRBJ2-5
len: 13
v_gene: TRBV7-9
abundance: NA
d_gene: NA

CDR3aa: CASSLVPGTGVYGYTF
CDR3nt: TGTGCCAGCAGCTTAGTTCCCGGGACAGGGGTTTATGGCTACACCTTC
j_gene: TRBJ1-2
len: 16
v_gene: TRBV7-6
abundance: NA
d_gene: TRBD1

CDR3aa: CASSRDRQGRTDTQYF
CDR3nt: TGCGCCAGCAGCCGAGATAGACAGGGCCGCACGGATACGCAGTATTTT
j_gene: TRBJ2-3
len: 16
v_gene: TRBV5-1
abundance: NA
d_gene: TRBD1

CDR3aa: CASSPDSYGYTF
CDR3nt: TGTGCCAGCAGCCCCGACAGCTATGGCTACACCTTC
j_gene: TRBJ1-2
len: 12
v_gene: TRBV7-8
abundance: NA
d_gene: NA

CDR3aa: CAWSAREGGPRGYTF
CDR3nt: TGTGCCTGGAGTGCCCGGGAAGGGGGCCCAAGAGGCTACACCTTC
j_gene: TRBJ1-2
len: 15
v_gene: TRBV30
abundance: NA
d_gene: TRBD1

CDR3aa: CASRHRGTSGGPHVAYEQYF
CDR3nt: TGTGCCAGCAGACACCGAGGAACTAGCGGGGGTCCTCATGTGGCCTACGAGCAGTACTTC
j_gene: TRBJ2-7
len: 20
v_gene: TRBV2
abundance: NA
d_gene: TRBD2

CDR3aa: CASSGTGGVETQYF
CDR3nt: TGTGCCAGCAGCGGGACAGGGGGCGTGGAGACCCAGTACTTC
j_gene: TRBJ2-5
len: 14
v_gene: TRBV27
abundance: NA
d_gene: TRBD1

CDR3aa: CASSSQGPRGETQYF
CDR3nt: TGTGCCAGCAGCTCCCAGGGACCCAGGGGAGAGACCCAGTACTTC
j_gene: TRBJ2-5
len: 15
v_gene: TRBV9
abundance: NA
d_gene: NA